This T cell receptor beta chain was obtained from a study of T cell responses to AZD1222 COVID-19 vaccine (dated by TCRdb to the early 2020s). With regard to the full study: Because spike-specific TCR depth and breadth did not differ between the two schedules, AZD1222 recipients who got a second dose at roughly 4 weeks were pooled with those who got a second dose at roughly 12 weeks. Enrollment into the trials was organized by age into subgroups of 18-55, 56-69 and 70-plus years, and those subgroups contained approximately 160, 26 and 62 TCR-sequenced participants, respectively. TCR sequencing was performed for over 230 trial participants, of whom roughly 200 were given two doses of AZD1222 and approximately 26 were given two doses of MenACWY control vaccine.

The CDR3 regions of human TCRbeta chains were analyzed by immunosequencing. As for the authors' bioinformatics: Repertoire TCRs were matched against a reference library of SARS-CoV-2-specific TCRs generated with the MIRA antigen-specificity platform. Breadth meant the fraction of unique TCRs that were SARS-CoV-2-associated, whereas depth meant the fraction of total T cells that were SARS-CoV-2-associated. Each spike-specific TCR was assigned to its reactive spike region and to a CD4 or CD8 class using the MIRA data. Log10-transformed breadth and depth values were compared by one-way ANOVA with Sidak's multiple comparisons tests. The table was pulled from immuneACCESS by TCRdb, which kept in-frame rearrangements only. Such tables lose some clones; where checked, under half of the loss comes from unresolved V genes, and the rest has no known cause. V, J and clone size are those of that table, while D and trimming were read from the DNA. The sample includes around 200,000 clones, with around 90% observed a single time. The top ten hold 7.7% of the sample.

Results and caveats for the whole study, not just this receptor: After two AZD1222 doses, both the breadth and the depth of spike-specific TCRs were significantly higher than at day 0 and than in MenACWY recipients. Conclusions about previously exposed vaccinees are limited because only six or seven AZD1222 recipients were SARS-CoV-2 seropositive at baseline. Participants were mostly white British, with more females than males. The authors suggested clonal diversity may have been underestimated. Because no day 14 peak-response samples were available, repertoires were characterized only after the peak T cell response. The 56-69-year group was small, and its depth increase did not reach significance, likely because of low power. Nearly half of unique spike-specific TCRs reportedly recognized epitopes outside regions mutated in the B.1.351 and B.1.1.7 variants. The vaccine-associated CD4 TCRs covered the entire spike protein, and the dominant responses fell in regions 160-218 and 743-854.

This specimen's time point label, per the study, means: baseline before first vaccination. Samples from vaccinated people were obtained from the UK trials COV001 and COV002, which included a single-blind randomized controlled phase 2/3 trial of AZD1222 (ChAdOx1 nCoV-19) in healthy adults. For TCRbeta chain sequencing, PBMC samples were collected from trial participants at day 0 and at day 28 after the second dose. V is shortened by 0 bases, J by 1 base, and the region joining them spans 10 bases. From its cysteine to its phenylalanine, the CDR3 spans 17 amino acids. Just CDR3 DNA is preserved here, 51 bases in frame from base 1. CDR1 MDHEN and CDR2 SYDVKM were looked up in the germline V gene. The table lists this clone with a few counts. Its antigen is unknown. No qualities accompany the bases; no much larger clone lies one base away.

Sample: peripheral blood, taken on day 0 of AZD1222 vaccination. The sequence was obtained from an adult in good health. The chain links TRBV28 with TRBJ2-6, with the identity of the D gene unclear. This receptor carries the CDR3 CASSLWQSTSGANVLTF. The DNA sequence reads TGTGCCAGCAGTTTATGGCAGAGCACATCTGGGGCCAACGTCCTGACTTTC.